One sample yielded the 21 T cell receptor beta chains listed below, sequenced in a study of blood T cell repertoires in COVID-19. Sequencing was performed with immunoSEQ multiplex PCR; in TCRdb, only in-frame clones are kept and a portion is missing. The table shows roughly 70,000 clones, with 85% to 90% occurring only once. Material: peripheral blood. Receptors were obtained from an elderly man with acute or convalescent COVID-19.

The J gene is TRBJ2-4, the V gene TRBV5-1; D unresolved. Germline V gene sequence: CDR1 SGHRS, CDR2 YFSETQ. V gave up 0 bases and J gave up 3 bases, with 7 bases separating them. The length of the CDR3 is 14 residues. CDR3: CASSLGQDKNIQYF. CDR3 nucleotide sequence: TGCGCCAGCAGCTTGGGCCAGGACAAAAACATTCAGTACTTC.

The V call is TRBV11-2, the J call TRBJ1-1; D not resolved. The V gene lost 4 bases and the J gene lost 2 bases, with 8 bases spanning the gap. Germline loops: CDR1 SGHAT, CDR2 FQNNGV. This CDR3 has 13 amino acids. This CDR3 is CASSSPGNTEAFF. The CDR3 DNA is TGTGCCAGCAGCTCCCCGGGTAACACTGAAGCTTTCTTT. The variable domain in full, completed from reference TRBV11-2 and TRBJ1-1, reads EAGVAQSPRYKIIEKRQSVAFWCNPISGHATLYWYQQILGQGPKLLIQFQNNGVVDDSQLPKDRFSAERLKGVDSTLKIQPAKLEDSAVYLCASSSPGNTEAFFGQGTRLTVV.

The chain is built from TRBV20-1 and TRBJ1-5, with 8 bases that match TRBD1. This CDR3 comprises 15 residues. The V gene end was trimmed by 3 bases and the J gene end by 4 bases; junction bases not matched to a gene: 8. Germline V gene lookup returns CDR1 DFQATT and CDR2 SNEGSKA (reference sequence). The CDR3 nucleotides read TGCAGTGCTAGTGGGCTAGACAGGGGAAATCAGCCCCAGCATTTT. This translates into CSASGLDRGNQPQHF.

J is TRBJ1-2 and V is TRBV2, with D possibly TRBD1 on 5 matching bases. Germline V gives CDR1 SNHLY, CDR2 FYNNEI. The CDR3 sequence is 15 residues long. Trimming left V 6 bases short and J 5 bases short, with 19 bases between. CDR3 amino acids: CASSPEGMGAYGYTF. The DNA for the CDR3 is TGTGCCAGCAGCCCGGAGGGGATGGGCGCGTATGGCTACACCTTC.

As regards this clone: The same CDR3 can be traced to other DNA sequences in this sample. This rearrangement joins TRBV12-3 or TRBV12-4 to TRBJ1-1; TRBD1 matches 9 bases. This CDR3 is 13 amino acids long. V dropped 3 bases and J dropped 5; count of bases not matched to a gene: 1. CDR3 amino acids: CASSLDRGTEAFF. CDR3 DNA sequence: TGTGCCAGCAGTTTGGACAGGGGAACTGAAGCTTTCTTT.

The rearrangement links TRBV5-4 to TRBJ1-1, with D possibly being TRBD1 (6 bases). Trimming took off 3 bases at V and 5 bases at J, with 14 bases between the two ends. Germline V lookup: CDR1 SGHNT, CDR2 YYREEE (reference sequence). The CDR3 loop spans 14 amino acids. Here the CDR3 DNA reads TGTGCCAGCAGCTCCGGGACGACAGGAACTGAAGCTTTCTTT. Translated, it gives CASSSGTTGTEAFF.

The CDR3 is CANRRGTRGFYEQYF. CDR3 coding DNA: TGCGCCAACCGTCGAGGGACTAGGGGTTTCTACGAGCAGTACTTC. The gene calls are TRBV5-1 and TRBJ2-7; 8 positions match TRBD2. This CDR3 has 15 amino acids. V gave up 9 bases and J gave up 3 bases; unmatched junction bases: 14. The V gene's germline CDR1 is SGHRS and CDR2 YFSETQ.

J is TRBJ1-6 and V is TRBV27, with 10 bases that match TRBD1. Per germline, CDR1 MNHEY and CDR2 SMNVEV (reference sequence). The CDR3 length is 19 residues. The trim removed 6 bases at V and 7 bases at J, leaving 18 bases unmatched. The CDR3 DNA follows: TGTGCCAGCAGCTTTACCGGGACAGGGGCAATCGGTGGAAATTCACCCCTCCACTTT. This translates into CASSFTGTGAIGGNSPLHF.

The chain carries TRBV18 and TRBJ2-5; 7 bases agree with TRBD1. J was trimmed by 3 bases and V by 4 bases; bases with no gene match: 8. This CDR3 comprises 15 residues. CDR1 and CDR2 (germline): KGHSH, LQKENI. The CDR3: CASSRNRGIEETQYF. CDR3 bases: TGTGCCAGCTCACGAAACAGGGGAATCGAAGAGACCCAGTACTTC.

This chain links TRBV20-1 with TRBJ1-2; TRBD1 might be the D (5 bases). Per germline, CDR1 DFQATT and CDR2 SNEGSKA (reference sequence). Trimming cost V 6 bases and J 8 bases, with 13 bases left between them. This CDR3 has 11 amino acids. The CDR3 loop is CSAFDRDGYTF. The CDR3 nucleotides are TGCAGTGCCTTCGACAGAGACGGCTACACCTTC.

The rearrangement uses TRBV5-6 and TRBJ2-3, with TRBD2 identical over 10 bases. Germline V gene lookup returns CDR1 SGHDT and CDR2 YYEEEE. J gave up 4 bases and V 4 bases, and 12 bases lay outside the gene matches. The CDR3 loop spans 17 amino acids. CDR3 sequence reads: CASSRRLLAGRADTQYF. As DNA, the CDR3 is TGTGCCAGCAGCCGTCGGTTACTAGCGGGAAGGGCAGATACGCAGTATTTT.

V is TRBV7-9 and J is TRBJ2-5, with a possible D match to TRBD1 (6 bases). Trimming left V 3 bases short and J 4 bases short, with 9 bases between. This CDR3 is 13 amino acids long. Germline lookup yields CDR1 SEHNR and CDR2 FQNEAQ (reference sequence). This CDR3 is CASSLDSGETQYF. In nucleotides, the CDR3 is TGTGCCAGCAGCTTGGACAGTGGAGAGACCCAGTACTTC.

This rearrangement joins TRBV6-1 to TRBJ2-3; 10 bases are a match to TRBD2. Germline V lookup: CDR1 MNHNS, CDR2 SASEGT. V shed 3 bases and J 0 bases; nucleotides not matched to a gene: 3. The CDR3 covers 16 residues. CDR3 nucleotide sequence: TGTGCCAGCAGTGACCTGACTAGCGGGAGCACAGATACGCAGTATTTT. This gives the protein CASSDLTSGSTDTQYF.

The DNA for the CDR3 is TGCGCCAGCAGCTTGTGGACAGGTGGTGGCTACACCTTC. It encodes CASSLWTGGGYTF. The rearrangement links TRBV5-1 to TRBJ1-2, with 7 positions matching TRBD1. Germline assignment: CDR1 SGHRS and CDR2 YFSETQ. The V segment lost 1 base and the J segment 7 bases; nucleotides outside the gene matches: 4. The CDR3 covers 13 residues.

The rearrangement links TRBV3-1 (or the pseudogene TRBV3-2) to TRBJ2-7; TRBD1 agrees at 7 bases. Germline V CDR1 and CDR2: LGHDT, YNNKEL (reference sequence). Trimming took 4 bases from V and 6 from J; bases not matched to a gene: 6. This CDR3 has 13 residues. The CDR3 region is CASSRTGAGEQYF. Written as DNA, the CDR3 is TGTGCCAGCAGCCGTACAGGGGCTGGCGAGCAGTACTTC.

J is TRBJ1-6 and V is TRBV2; D gene uncertain. Trimming shortened V by 0 bases and J by 9 bases, and 6 bases separated the two germline ends. The CDR3 contains 13 residues. Per the germline V gene, CDR1 is SNHLY and CDR2 is FYNNEI. CDR3 residues: CASSEAIGSPLHF. CDR3 bases: TGTGCCAGCAGTGAAGCCATCGGTTCACCCCTCCACTTT.

The rearrangement links TRBV10-2 to TRBJ2-1; TRBD2 matches 9 bases. CDR3 size: 12 residues. Germline trimming cut 8 bases from V and 8 bases from J; bases unmatched to any gene: 4. Germline V CDR1 and CDR2: WSHSY, SAAADI. CDR3 sequence (DNA): TGCGCCAGCGCGGGGGGGCTTCATGAGCAGTTCTTC. Amino acid sequence: CASAGGLHEQFF.

The gene calls are TRBV12-3 or TRBV12-4 and TRBJ2-1; D not certain. Trimming cost V 2 bases and J 6 bases, with 8 bases left between them. The CDR3 consists of 13 residues. The CDR3 DNA sequence: TGTGCCAGCAGTTTAACCAGGCTCAATGAGCAGTTCTTC. Translation: CASSLTRLNEQFF.

CDR3 bases: TGCGCCAGCAGCTTGTCGGGAGACTCCAAAGGAGAGACCCAGTACTTC. Translating it yields CASSLSGDSKGETQYF. The chain carries TRBV5-1 and TRBJ2-5; weak D call: TRBD2 (6 bases). Germline V CDR1 and CDR2: SGHRS, YFSETQ. Trimming left V 1 base short and J 4 bases short, with 17 bases between. The CDR3 contains 16 residues.

The chain carries TRBV29-1 and TRBJ1-1, with a weak D call TRBD1 (5 bases). CDR1 is SQVTM, CDR2 ANQGSEA, per germline. The CDR3 loop spans 11 amino acids. Deletions cut 6 bases from V and 1 base from J, with 6 bases between. CDR3 DNA: TGCAGCGTAGGGGAGAACACTGAAGCTTTCTTT. Its protein product is CSVGENTEAFF.

The chain has TRBV5-6 and TRBJ2-3; 8 bases are shared with TRBD2. CDR1 is SGHDT, CDR2 YYEEEE, per germline. This CDR3 comprises 15 residues. J lost 3 bases, V lost 4 bases, and 7 bases had no gene match. CDR3 residues: CASSPPGGQTDTQYF. The CDR3 DNA reads as TGTGCCAGCAGCCCTCCGGGGGGGCAAACAGATACGCAGTATTTT.